Here is one TCR beta chain with its context. Its target is not known. This sample is part of a study of graft-versus-host responses after intestinal transplantation. Across the study: Anti-thymocyte globulin induction preceded two to three years of tacrolimus and steroid maintenance in all recipients. Findings and caveats of the study: Recipient marrow showed GvH clones, some seen first in ileum or blood. Some patients had graft-donor T cell macrochimerism. In their allografts, the ratios of graft-versus-host to host-versus-graft T cell clones were high.

Germline CDR1 is LGHNA and CDR2 is YNFKEQ. This CDR3 spans 14 amino acids. V lost 0 bases to trimming and J lost 4 bases, with 9 bases between them. The assay was immunoSEQ multiplex PCR, and TCRdb's table has in-frame clones only and misses some. This table has more than 25,000 clones, 90% to 95% appearing once. The sequencing used PBMCs, collected just over 29 days after intestinal transplant. The TCR comes from a human patient who received an intestinal transplant, so some T cells may come from the graft donor. The genes are TRBV4-2 and TRBJ1-2, with a tentative D call TRBD1 (6 bases). In nucleotides, the CDR3 is TGTGCCAGCAGCCAAGAGGCAGGGGCCTATGGCTACACCTTC. It yields the protein CASSQEAGAYGYTF.